A single sample is the source of the 10 T cell receptor beta chains below, sequenced in a study of cytomegalovirus exposure and HLA in healthy donors. 13 Jbeta primers and 60 Vbeta primers were used for the PCR. Method: immunoSEQ multiplex PCR; TCRdb's copy keeps in-frame clones and lacks some. Among tens of thousands of clones, over 75% were seen once, and the ten largest hold 2.7%. Material: PBMCs. Receptors originate from a man between 45 and 60 years old in good health and CMV-seronegative.

V usage is TRBV30 and J usage is TRBJ2-5; TRBD2 aligns across 7 bases. Unmatched junction bases numbered 4, after V lost 1 base and J lost 5 bases. Germline V lookup: CDR1 GTSNPN, CDR2 SVGIG (reference sequence). The length of the CDR3 is 13 residues. CDR3 DNA: TGTGCCTGGAGTGGACTAGCTGCGGAGACCCAGTACTTC. Translated, it gives CAWSGLAAETQYF.

The gene calls are TRBV28 and TRBJ2-1, with D perhaps TRBD1 (6 bases). Trimming stripped 6 bases from V and 4 bases from J, with 13 bases between. CDR3 length: 14 residues. The V gene's germline CDR1 is MDHEN and CDR2 SYDVKM. The CDR3 here is CASSDIRGYNEQFF. CDR3 nucleotides: TGTGCCAGCAGCGATATAAGGGGGTACAATGAGCAGTTCTTC.

There are a few counts of this clone. V is TRBV28 and J is TRBJ2-5, with D possibly matching TRBD1 (6 bases). V lost 1 base and J lost 3, with 21 bases in between. Germline CDR1 reads MDHEN; CDR2 reads SYDVKM. The CDR3 runs 18 residues. In nucleotides, the CDR3 is TGTGCCAGCAGTTTATCCCTTTATATAAGTCAGGGGAAAGAGACCCAGTACTTC. Its translation: CASSLSLYISQGKETQYF.

This rearrangement joins TRBV7-2 to TRBJ2-5; 7 bases are a match to TRBD2. V lost 0 bases, J lost 5 bases, and 3 bases stayed unmatched. The germline V gene encodes CDR1 SGHTA and CDR2 FQGNSA. The CDR3 is 14 amino acids. The CDR3, as DNA: TGTGCCAGCAGCTTAGCGCTGGGAGGGGAGACCCAGTACTTC. As protein: CASSLALGGETQYF.

The chain is built from TRBV7-9 and TRBJ1-2; D is perhaps TRBD1 (6 bases). The CDR3 consists of 13 residues. Germline CDR1 SEHNR, CDR2 FQNEAQ (reference sequence). Trimming took off 5 bases at V and 4 bases at J, with 11 bases between the two ends. The CDR3 here is CASSPWDTYGYTF. CDR3 nucleotide sequence: TGTGCCAGCAGCCCCTGGGACACCTATGGCTACACCTTC.

Only one count was recorded for this clone. The chain combines TRBV5-6 with TRBJ1-1, with 7 bases matching TRBD1. CDR1 and CDR2 from the germline V gene are SGHDT and YYEEEE. The CDR3 spans 13 residues. Trimming removed 4 bases from V and 4 bases from J; junction bases left unmatched: 4. The CDR3 is CASSRTGATEAFF. In nucleotides, the CDR3 is TGTGCCAGCAGCCGAACAGGGGCCACTGAAGCTTTCTTT.

The chain is built from TRBV5-1 and TRBJ2-7; D may be TRBD2 (6 bases). V lost 4 bases, J lost 6 bases, and 11 bases lay in between. The CDR3 totals 12 residues. The germline gives CDR1 SGHRS, CDR2 YFSETQ. This CDR3 reads CASSEPEGEQYF. In DNA form, the CDR3 reads TGCGCCAGCAGCGAGCCGGAGGGCGAGCAGTACTTC.

A remark on this clone: The sample has other DNA sequences that encode this CDR3 too. The gene calls are TRBV11-3 and TRBJ2-1, with 7 bases aligning to TRBD2. Germline V gene data show CDR1 as SGHNT and CDR2 as YENEEA. The CDR3 covers 15 residues. V was pared by 4 bases and J by 0 bases, with 3 bases of the junction left unmatched. CDR3 loop: CASSSGGSSYNEQFF. CDR3 DNA: TGTGCCAGCAGCTCGGGGGGTAGCTCCTACAATGAGCAGTTCTTC.

The V and J genes are TRBV2 and TRBJ2-2; 9 bases match TRBD1. Germline CDR1 reads SNHLY; CDR2 reads FYNNEI. J lost 4 bases, V lost 10 bases, and 10 bases had no gene match. The length of the CDR3 is 15 residues. The CDR3 coding sequence is TGTGCCACCGGAAACAGGGGGCTCATCACCGGGGAGCTGTTTTTT. This encodes CATGNRGLITGELFF. The full variable domain, with the rest looked up from reference TRBV2 and TRBJ2-2, is EPEVTQTPSHQVTQMGQEVILRCVPISNHLYFYWYRQILGQKVEFLVSFYNNEISEKSEIFDDQFSVERPDGSNFTLKIRSTKLEDSAMYFCATGNRGLITGELFFGEGSRLTVL.

The genes are TRBV4-3 and TRBJ2-1; 9 bases align to TRBD1. V lost 0 bases and J lost 7; bases outside the gene matches: 4. CDR3 size: 15 residues. CDR1 and CDR2 (germline): LGHNA, YSLEER. CDR3 coding DNA: TGCGCCAGCAGCCAAGATGGGACAGGGAGGAATGAGCAGTTCTTC. Its translation: CASSQDGTGRNEQFF.